Listed here are 28 T cell receptor beta chains from one sample, sequenced in a study of Graves' ophthalmopathy and Graves' hyperthyroidism (dated 2018 in TCRdb). Reads for this sample came from an Illumina HiSeq 2000. For repertoire sequencing, the TCR beta CDR3 regions were amplified from RNA transcripts. The first round of RT-PCR was done with HTBI primers and the Qiagen OneStep RT-PCR kit, and was followed by a second round of multiplex PCR, then size selection and purification. Starting from the raw public reads, TCRdb applied fastp trimming at Q25, assembled clones with MiXCR and retained in-frame beta chains. Identical CDR3 protein sequences are pooled into one entry, listed with their most common genes and DNA. This sample gives about 1.2 million distinct CDR3 sequences in total; roughly 35% of them show up just once. The ten largest make up around 10% of the sample. The sample taken for sequencing was peripheral blood or thyroid tissue (not recorded which). The receptors originated from an adult man with Graves' hyperthyroidism.

The sample holds many counts of this clonotype. The junction shows a germline mismatch at one end, possibly a read error. The chain combines TRBV6-5 with TRBJ1-2; a possible D gene is TRBD1 (6 bases). This CDR3 comprises 13 residues. The germline V gene has CDR1 MNHEY and CDR2 SVGAGI. For the CDR3, the DNA is TGTGCCAGCAGCTACTCCGGGACAAGCGGCTACACCTTC. Encoded protein: CASSYSGTSGYTF.

This clonotype has ten or more counts. The rearrangement links TRBV29-1 to TRBJ1-1; 11 positions match TRBD1. With V trimmed by 7 bases and J by 0 bases, 1 base remained unmatched. Germline CDR1 and CDR2: SQVTM and ANQGSEA. This CDR3 has 13 amino acids. In nucleotides, the CDR3 is TGCAGCGCGGACAGGGGGCTGAACACTGAAGCTTTCTTT. This codes for CSADRGLNTEAFF.

This clonotype was found a few times. The CDR3: CASSIHPDREVEQYF. CDR3 sequence (DNA): TGTGCCAGTAGTATCCACCCAGACAGGGAAGTCGAGCAGTACTTC. The chain carries TRBV19 and TRBJ2-7; 7 bases fit TRBD1. V was clipped by 3 bases and J by 6 bases; unmatched bases: 11. CDR1 and CDR2 from the germline V gene are LNHDA and SQIVND (reference sequence). The CDR3 sequence is 15 residues long.

The genes are TRBV7-2 and TRBJ1-6; D gene uncertain. The CDR3 loop spans 15 amino acids. Germline V lookup: CDR1 SGHTA, CDR2 FQGNSA. Trimming stripped 3 bases from V and 7 bases from J, with 13 bases between. CDR3 DNA: TGTGCCAGCAGCTTTAGAGGGCAGTTAAATTCACCCCTCCACTTT. Its protein product is CASSFRGQLNSPLHF.

This clonotype was detected ten times or more. This rearrangement joins TRBV11-2 to TRBJ2-7, with a possible D match to TRBD1 (6 bases). The CDR3 totals 16 residues. Trimming removed 2 bases at V and 1 base at J, with 15 bases between. Germline V CDR1 and CDR2: SGHAT, FQNNGV. CDR3 loop: CASSLYVTGRSYEQYF. Here the CDR3 DNA reads TGTGCCAGCAGCTTATACGTGACAGGCCGTTCCTACGAGCAGTACTTC.

In this sample, this clonotype turned up many times. V and J are TRBV29-1 and TRBJ1-1, with D perhaps TRBD1 (5 bases). The V gene lost 5 bases and the J gene lost 2 bases, with 9 bases spanning the gap. This CDR3 has 12 amino acids. Germline V CDR1 and CDR2: SQVTM, ANQGSEA. CDR3 amino acids: CSVHRINTEAFF. The CDR3 region has the DNA TGCAGCGTTCACAGGATAAACACTGAAGCTTTCTTT.

This clonotype was observed at least ten times. The chain joins TRBV29-1 to TRBJ1-1, with 8 bases lining up with TRBD1. CDR3 length: 14 amino acids. Germline-derived CDR1 and CDR2 are SQVTM and ANQGSEA. V shed 5 bases and J 1 base; nucleotides not matched to a gene: 6. CDR3 in amino acids: CSVKRQGSNTEAFF. The CDR3 DNA reads TGCAGCGTTAAACGACAGGGGTCGAACACTGAAGCTTTCTTT.

On this clonotype itself: The DNA is omitted, as the CDR3 cannot be located on it reliably, and the CDR3 follows TCRdb's listing. J is TRBJ1-2 and V is TRBV25-1; TRBD1 is the table's D call, not checked against the DNA. Germline V gene sequence: CDR1 MGHDK, CDR2 SYGVNS. The CDR3 numbers 15 amino acids, ends counted. CDR3 sequence: CACSARDLGGNGYTF.

This chain connects TRBV6-5 to TRBJ1-1; D gene unclear. In germline, CDR1 is MNHEY, CDR2 SVGAGI. Trimming removed 4 bases at V and 1 base at J, with 10 bases between. The CDR3 contains 14 residues. Here the CDR3 DNA reads TGTGCCAGCAGTTCCCTAGAGGAGAACACTGAAGCTTTCTTT. Protein: CASSSLEENTEAFF.

The chain carries TRBV24-1 and TRBJ1-5; possibly TRBD1 for D (6 bases). Deletions cut 9 bases from V and 4 bases from J, with 15 bases between. This CDR3 region has 14 residues. CDR1 and CDR2 (germline): KGHDR, SFDVKD. CDR3 loop: CATGKGGPNQPQHF. The CDR3 DNA is TGTGCCACCGGGAAGGGGGGGCCAAATCAGCCCCAGCATTTT.

This clonotype showed up many times. V is TRBV2 and J is TRBJ2-5, with D tentatively TRBD2 (6 bases). This CDR3 contains 15 residues. The V end lost 7 bases, the J end lost 7 bases, and 22 bases lay between the germline ends. Germline V gene data show CDR1 as SNHLY and CDR2 as FYNNEI. The DNA for the CDR3 is TGTGCCAGCACGATGACTAGATCGGCTGACGGGACCCAGTACTTC. Translated: CASTMTRSADGTQYF.

The chain recombines TRBV10-3 with TRBJ2-7; D is possibly TRBD2 (5 bases). From germline, CDR1 is ENHRY and CDR2 SYGVKD. The CDR3 has 21 residues. The V and J ends lost 1 base and 2 bases respectively, with 30 bases between them. In nucleotides, the CDR3 is TGTGCCATCAGTGAGTGGTGGGATGCCGGGGTGGGAGCGCCTCATGCCTACGAGCAGTACTTC. This encodes CAISEWWDAGVGAPHAYEQYF.

This clonotype came up many times. The gene calls are TRBV7-9 and TRBJ1-2; D is perhaps TRBD1 (6 bases). This CDR3 is 14 amino acids long. The V end was cut by 4 bases, the J end by 8 bases, with 17 bases between. Germline CDR1 and CDR2: SEHNR and FQNEAQ (reference sequence). DNA for the CDR3: TGTGCCAGCAGCTCGACAGGAGTCGGTCGCGGCTACACCTTC. Translation gives CASSSTGVGRGYTF.

This clonotype was observed a single time. A much larger clone differs from this one at a single base, so this may be a read error. This chain connects TRBV7-6 to TRBJ1-1, with D hard to call. The V end lost 1 base, the J end lost 1 base, and 7 bases lay between the germline ends. The CDR3 sequence is 14 residues long. Germline values: CDR1 SGHVS, CDR2 FNYEAQ. CDR3 sequence (DNA): TGTGCCAGCAGCTTAGAAAGGGAGAACACTGAAGCTTTCTTT. Amino acids: CASSLERENTEAFF.

The chain couples TRBV10-3 to TRBJ1-1; D is unclear. CDR1 is ENHRY and CDR2 is SYGVKD in the germline V gene. The V end lost 2 bases, the J end lost 7 bases, and 5 bases lay between the germline ends. The CDR3 loop spans 11 amino acids. CDR3 amino acids: CAISEIDEAFF. The CDR3 DNA reads as TGTGCCATCAGTGAGATCGATGAAGCTTTCTTT.

This clonotype appeared many times. J is TRBJ2-7 and V is TRBV20-1; D is perhaps TRBD1 (6 bases). This CDR3 has 14 residues. CDR1 is DFQATT and CDR2 is SNEGSKA in the germline V gene (reference sequence). The V end was cut by 0 bases, the J end by 0 bases, with 9 bases between. CDR3 residues: CSAREGGSSYEQYF. CDR3 DNA sequence: TGCAGTGCTAGAGAAGGGGGTAGCTCCTACGAGCAGTACTTC.

With regard to this clonotype: A much larger clone lies one base from this, so it may be a read error. The V gene is TRBV7-2, the J gene TRBJ2-7, with TRBD2 matching 11 bases. V was clipped by 5 bases and J by 3 bases; unmatched bases: 3. The CDR3 has 14 amino acids. The germline V gene encodes CDR1 SGHTA and CDR2 FQGNSA. The CDR3 coding sequence is TGTGCCAGCAGCGATAGCGGGGGGGTCTACGAGCAGTACGTC. Translated, it gives CASSDSGGVYEQYV.

Comment on this clonotype: One end of the junction is discordant with germline, which a read error may explain. This chain joins TRBV7-2 and TRBJ1-6; 7 nucleotides align to TRBD1. This CDR3 region has 14 residues. Germline CDR1 and CDR2: SGHTA and FQGNSA. CDR3 residues: CASSWGQYNPPLHF. The CDR3 DNA is TGTGCCAGCAGCTGGGGACAGTATAATCCACCCCTCCACTTT.

This sequence joins TRBV7-9 and TRBJ2-5, with D hard to call. V was trimmed by 4 bases and J by 9 bases, leaving 12 bases between them. This CDR3 has 12 amino acids. CDR1 and CDR2 from the germline V gene are SEHNR and FQNEAQ (reference sequence). CDR3 residues: CASSWAVLPQYF. CDR3 nucleotide sequence: TGTGCCAGCAGCTGGGCGGTTTTACCCCAGTACTTC.

This clonotype appeared a few times. The CDR3 DNA sequence: TGCGCCAGCAGCTTGGCCAGCGGGGGGGCCTTGGAGACCCAGTACTTC. Encoded protein: CASSLASGGALETQYF. The chain joins TRBV5-1 to TRBJ2-5, with 10 bases lining up with TRBD2. Germline values: CDR1 SGHRS, CDR2 YFSETQ. The CDR3 contains 16 residues. Losses at the gene ends were 0 bases for V and 5 bases for J; bases not matched to a gene: 7.

The rearrangement joins TRBV5-4 to TRBJ1-1, with 7 bases identical to TRBD1. CDR1 and CDR2 from the germline V gene are SGHNT and YYREEE (reference sequence). The junction had 3 bases not matched to a gene; V was cut back by 6 bases and J by 1 base. The CDR3 runs 13 residues. The DNA of the CDR3 is TGTGCCAGCAAACAGGGGCAGAACACTGAAGCTTTCTTT. Translated, it gives CASKQGQNTEAFF.

With respect to this clonotype: Given a much more abundant clone one base away, this may be a read error. The chain employs TRBV7-9 and TRBJ1-1, with 9 bases aligning to TRBD1. CDR3 length equals 15 residues. The germline V gene has CDR1 SEHNR and CDR2 FQNEAQ (reference sequence). The CDR3: CTSSFSGTGLTEAFF. CDR3 bases: TGCACCAGCAGCTTCTCCGGGACAGGGCTCACTGAAGCTTTCTTT. Looking up the rest from reference TRBV7-9 and TRBJ1-1 gives the full variable domain: DTGVSQNPRHKITKRGQNVTFRCDPISEHNRLYWYRQTLGQGPEFLTYFQNEAQLEKSRLLSDRFSAERPKGSFSTLEIQRTEQGDSAMYLCTSSFSGTGLTEAFFGQGTRLTVV.

The table lists this clonotype with many counts. The gene calls are TRBV2 and TRBJ1-5; 10 bases agree with TRBD1. V lost 6 bases and J lost 7; bases outside the gene matches: 6. Germline V gives CDR1 SNHLY, CDR2 FYNNEI. This CDR3 spans 14 amino acids. The CDR3 DNA follows: TGTGCCAGCAGGGGCAGGACAGGGGGACAGCCCCAGCATTTT. It translates to CASRGRTGGQPQHF. The full variable domain, its missing parts supplied by reference TRBV2 and TRBJ1-5, is EPEVTQTPSHQVTQMGQEVILRCVPISNHLYFYWYRQILGQKVEFLVSFYNNEISEKSEIFDDQFSVERPDGSNFTLKIRSTKLEDSAMYFCASRGRTGGQPQHFGDGTRLSIL.

This clonotype was detected ten times or more. V is TRBV5-1 and J is TRBJ1-1; the D is unclear. Trimming shortened V by 0 bases and J by 6 bases, and 12 bases separated the two germline ends. The CDR3 is made up of 14 amino acids. Looked up from germline, CDR1 is SGHRS and CDR2 is YFSETQ. The CDR3 spells CASSLVKLTSEAFF. In DNA, the CDR3 is TGCGCCAGCAGCTTGGTTAAGTTGACCTCTGAAGCTTTCTTT.

The chain carries TRBV4-3 and TRBJ1-2; 8 bases align to TRBD1. The germline CDR1 and CDR2 sequences are LGHNA and YSLEER. This CDR3 region has 16 residues. Trimming cost V 5 bases and J 0 bases; bases outside gene matches: 8. CDR3 loop: CASSGGQGVANYGYTF. The CDR3 coding sequence is TGCGCCAGCAGCGGCGGACAGGGCGTCGCTAACTATGGCTACACCTTC.

There are many counts of this clonotype. This sequence joins TRBV20-1 and TRBJ1-5; no clear D gene. This CDR3 has 16 residues. V was trimmed by 0 bases and J by 1 base, leaving 13 bases between them. CDR1 is DFQATT, CDR2 SNEGSKA, per germline (reference sequence). CDR3 region: CSARDLGVGSNQPQHF. The CDR3 DNA sequence: TGCAGTGCTAGAGATCTTGGGGTCGGAAGCAATCAGCCCCAGCATTTT.

This clonotype was counted a few times. The rearrangement uses TRBV29-1 and TRBJ2-6; 7 bases are a match to TRBD1. The germline V gene has CDR1 SQVTM and CDR2 ANQGSEA. V lost 4 bases to trimming and J lost 4 bases; unmatched junction nucleotides: 4. This CDR3 has 14 residues. Here the CDR3 DNA reads TGCAGCGTTGCTCCGGGACAGGGGGCCAACGTCCTGACTTTC. Translating it yields CSVAPGQGANVLTF.

This clonotype was seen a handful of times. V usage is TRBV11-2 and J usage is TRBJ2-2, with 7 bases fitting TRBD2. CDR1 SGHAT and CDR2 FQNNGV come from the germline V gene. The CDR3 totals 17 residues. The junction had 6 bases not matched to a gene; V was cut back by 2 bases and J by 0 bases. The CDR3 spells CASSLTGGTANTGELFF. CDR3 nucleotides: TGTGCCAGCAGCTTAACGGGAGGCACCGCGAACACCGGGGAGCTGTTTTTT.